The subject of this entry is one T cell receptor beta chain. Because the CDR3's place on the DNA is in doubt, the DNA is left out and the CDR3 is given as listed by TCRdb. Germline-derived CDR1 and CDR2 are SEHNR and FQNEAQ (reference sequence). Both ends counted, the CDR3 spans 19 residues. This sample was included in a study of blood T cell repertoires in COVID-19. Whole-study context: Samples taken during acute and convalescent COVID-19 were collected in the United States, Italy and Spain. The cDNA or gDNA used as material had been derived from T cells, B-cell-depleted T cells, or PBMCs.

Libraries were prepared by immunoSEQ multiplex PCR; TCRdb keeps only in-frame clonotypes and omits some of them. The table has about 64,000 clones, approximately 90% seen once. Sequencing was done on a sample of peripheral blood. This clonotype originated in a man aged 50-59 years with active COVID-19. This chain uses TRBV7-9 with TRBJ1-5; TRBD1 is the table's D call, not checked against the DNA. The CDR3 is CASSFGPGQGGYSNQPQHF.